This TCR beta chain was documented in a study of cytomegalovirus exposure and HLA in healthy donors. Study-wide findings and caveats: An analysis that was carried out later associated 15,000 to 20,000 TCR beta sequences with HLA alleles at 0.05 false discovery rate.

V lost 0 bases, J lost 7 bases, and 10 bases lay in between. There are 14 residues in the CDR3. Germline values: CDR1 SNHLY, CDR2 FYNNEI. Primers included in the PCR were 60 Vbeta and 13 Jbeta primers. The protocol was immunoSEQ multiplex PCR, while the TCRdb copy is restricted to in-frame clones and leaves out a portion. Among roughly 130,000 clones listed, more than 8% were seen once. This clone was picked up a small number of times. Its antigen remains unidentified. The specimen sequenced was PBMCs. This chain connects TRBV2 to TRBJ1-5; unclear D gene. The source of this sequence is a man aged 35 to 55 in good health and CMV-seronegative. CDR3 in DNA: TGTGCCAGCAGTGAAGCGGGGAGGATGCAGCCCCAGCATTTT. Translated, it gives CASSEAGRMQPQHF. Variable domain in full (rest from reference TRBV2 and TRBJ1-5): EPEVTQTPSHQVTQMGQEVILRCVPISNHLYFYWYRQILGQKVEFLVSFYNNEISEKSEIFDDQFSVERPDGSNFTLKIRSTKLEDSAMYFCASSEAGRMQPQHFGDGTRLSIL.